The 28 T cell receptor beta chains below come from one sample, sequenced in a study of OX40 agonist ivuxolimab in advanced cancers. Sequencing was performed with immunoSEQ multiplex PCR; in TCRdb, only in-frame clones are kept and a portion is missing. The data contain 70,000 or so clones, 92% of them singletons. The sequenced sample was CD4+ or CD8+ T cells sorted from blood, obtained in a trial of the OX40 agonist ivuxolimab. The receptors here all came from an adult with an advanced solid tumor such as melanoma, head and neck, liver or kidney cancer.

V usage is TRBV7-6 and J usage is TRBJ2-3, with TRBD2 matching over 12 bases. V was pared by 3 bases and J by 6 bases, with 13 bases of the junction left unmatched. Per germline, CDR1 SGHVS and CDR2 FNYEAQ. There are 18 residues in the CDR3. The CDR3 coding sequence is TGTGCCAGCAGCTTCCAGGCACTAGCGGGGGGCTTTGGGGATACGCAGTATTTT. Translated, it gives CASSFQALAGGFGDTQYF. Drawing the rest from reference TRBV7-6 and TRBJ2-3, the complete variable domain is GAGVSQSPRYKVTKRGQDVALRCDPISGHVSLYWYRQALGQGPEFLTYFNYEAQQDKSGLPNDRFSAERPEGSISTLTIQRTEQRDSAMYRCASSFQALAGGFGDTQYFGPGTRLTVL.

The chain recombines TRBV15 with TRBJ2-7; 8 bases line up with TRBD2. The CDR3 covers 13 residues. Germline V gene lookup returns CDR1 LNHNV and CDR2 YYDKDF (reference sequence). V lost 6 bases, J lost 6 bases, and 7 bases stayed unmatched. CDR3 sequence: CATRALAGFEQYF. CDR3 DNA sequence: TGTGCCACCAGGGCGCTAGCGGGTTTCGAGCAGTACTTC. The variable domain in full, completed from reference TRBV15 and TRBJ2-7, reads DAMVIQNPRYQVTQFGKPVTLSCSQTLNHNVMYWYQQKSSQAPKLLFHYYDKDFNNEADTPDNFQSRRPNTSFCFLDIRSPGLGDTAMYLCATRALAGFEQYFGPGTRLTVT.

This clone was detected only a few times. The rearrangement links TRBV4-2 to TRBJ1-1; D call uncertain. The CDR3 spans 16 residues. V lost 3 bases and J lost 0, with 14 bases in between. CDR1 is LGHNA, CDR2 YNFKEQ, per germline. The CDR3 here is CASSQGLQILNTEAFF. In DNA, the CDR3 is TGTGCCAGCAGCCAGGGCCTACAGATTCTGAACACTGAAGCTTTCTTT.

The rearrangement links TRBV27 to TRBJ1-2; no reliable D call. V lost 3 bases to trimming and J lost 5 bases, with 10 bases between them. The CDR3 consists of 13 residues. The V gene's germline CDR1 is MNHEY and CDR2 SMNVEV (reference sequence). The CDR3 region has the DNA TGTGCCAGCAGTTTCGGTCCATCTTATGGCTACACCTTC. It encodes CASSFGPSYGYTF.

V usage is TRBV7-9 and J usage is TRBJ2-2, with D maybe TRBD1 (6 bases). Between the trimmed V and J ends, which lost 1 base and 6 bases, there was a span of 12 bases. The germline V gene encodes CDR1 SEHNR and CDR2 FQNEAQ (reference sequence). The CDR3 covers 15 residues. The CDR3 region has the DNA TGTGCCAGCAGCTTAGTCAGGGGCACAGCCGGGGAGCTGTTTTTT. Its protein is CASSLVRGTAGELFF.

The chain recombines TRBV5-6 with TRBJ1-1; D gene ambiguous. V was pared by 0 bases and J by 4 bases, with 7 bases between. The CDR3 contains 13 residues. Germline loops: CDR1 SGHDT, CDR2 YYEEEE. In DNA form, the CDR3 reads TGTGCCAGCAGCTTGGGGTGGGGCACTGAAGCTTTCTTT. Amino acid sequence: CASSLGWGTEAFF.

CDR3 DNA: TGTGCCAGCAGCCCTACGGGGATGGGCCCTGGAAACACCATATATTTT. Protein sequence: CASSPTGMGPGNTIYF. The chain carries TRBV13 and TRBJ1-3, with no clear D. Germline CDR1 and CDR2: PRHDT and FYEKMQ (reference sequence). The V gene lost 5 bases and the J gene lost 2 bases, with 16 bases spanning the gap. The CDR3 contains 16 residues.

The V and J genes are TRBV15 and TRBJ1-2; D is perhaps TRBD1 (5 bases). V gave up 5 bases and J gave up 4 bases, with 8 bases separating them. CDR1 is LNHNV, CDR2 YYDKDF, per germline (reference sequence). The CDR3 extends over 12 amino acids. The CDR3 DNA is TGTGCCACCAGCGAGACAGCCTATGGCTACACCTTC. It encodes CATSETAYGYTF. Drawing the rest from reference TRBV15 and TRBJ1-2, the complete variable domain is DAMVIQNPRYQVTQFGKPVTLSCSQTLNHNVMYWYQQKSSQAPKLLFHYYDKDFNNEADTPDNFQSRRPNTSFCFLDIRSPGLGDTAMYLCATSETAYGYTFGSGTRLTVV.

This clone was observed a single time. V gene TRBV10-3 combines with J gene TRBJ2-3; 11 positions agree with TRBD2. Germline V gives CDR1 ENHRY, CDR2 SYGVKD. The V and J ends lost 8 bases and 5 bases, in that order; junction bases with no gene match: 6. CDR3 length equals 14 residues. The CDR3 DNA reads as TGTGCCATCCTAGGGACTAGCGGATTAGATACGCAGTATTTT. Its protein product is CAILGTSGLDTQYF.

The rearrangement links TRBV5-5 to TRBJ2-2; a weak D match, TRBD2 (6 bases). Germline-derived CDR1 and CDR2 are SGHKS and YYEKEE (reference sequence). The CDR3 contains 15 residues. V was trimmed by 1 base and J by 7 bases, leaving 14 bases between them. CDR3 region: CASSLPGGQHGELFF. CDR3 bases: TGTGCCAGCAGCTTGCCTGGAGGGCAACACGGGGAGCTGTTTTTT.

A remark on this clone: The sample holds other DNA sequences that translate to the same CDR3. The chain combines TRBV5-6 with TRBJ1-5; tentative D call: TRBD1 (5 bases). This CDR3 comprises 13 residues. Trimming cost V 0 bases and J 5 bases, with 6 bases left between them. CDR1 SGHDT and CDR2 YYEEEE come from the germline V gene. The CDR3 nucleotides read TGTGCCAGCAGCTTGGGGACATATCAGCCCCAGCATTTT. Protein sequence: CASSLGTYQPQHF.

The chain employs TRBV27 and TRBJ2-6; D uncertain. Germline V gene sequence: CDR1 MNHEY, CDR2 SMNVEV (reference sequence). V lost 6 bases and J lost 2, with 11 bases in between. The CDR3 is 15 amino acids. DNA of the CDR3: TGTGCCAGCAGCCCCCTTCCCGCTGGGGCCAACGTCCTGACTTTC. Translating gives CASSPLPAGANVLTF.

V is TRBV9 and J is TRBJ1-6, with D tentatively TRBD1 (6 bases). Germline V gives CDR1 SGDLS, CDR2 YYNGEE. V lost 2 bases and J lost 0, with 12 bases in between. This CDR3 is 17 amino acids long. The CDR3 loop reads CASSVRDKSSYNSPLHF. CDR3 sequence (DNA): TGTGCCAGCAGCGTCCGGGACAAGAGCTCCTATAATTCACCCCTCCACTTT.

This rearrangement joins TRBV29-1 to TRBJ1-1; 7 nucleotides match TRBD1. Trimming at V came to 4 bases and at J to 1 base, leaving 9 bases not matched to a gene. Germline V gives CDR1 SQVTM, CDR2 ANQGSEA. The CDR3 consists of 15 residues. CDR3 protein: CSVVRQGTQNTEAFF. For the CDR3, the DNA is TGCAGCGTTGTGAGACAGGGAACCCAGAACACTGAAGCTTTCTTT.

The chain combines TRBV27 with TRBJ1-2; D is ambiguous. The germline CDR1 and CDR2 sequences are MNHEY and SMNVEV (reference sequence). The CDR3 consists of 15 residues. Trimming took off 2 bases at V and 5 bases at J, with 15 bases between the two ends. The CDR3 reads CASSLHGQARYGYTF. The CDR3 nucleotides are TGTGCCAGCAGTTTACACGGCCAAGCAAGATATGGCTACACCTTC.

The chain employs TRBV6-1 and TRBJ2-1; 10 nucleotides match TRBD2. This CDR3 has 18 residues. Germline V gene sequence: CDR1 MNHNS, CDR2 SASEGT. Trimming removed 2 bases from V and 6 bases from J; junction bases left unmatched: 13. The CDR3 coding sequence is TGTGCCAGCAGTGAATCCGTAGCTAGCGGGGGTCTTCTCAATGAGCAGTTCTTC. It translates to CASSESVASGGLLNEQFF.

This clone was picked up one time. The chain employs TRBV7-9 and TRBJ2-7, with D possibly being TRBD2 (5 bases). Trimming left V 3 bases short and J 0 bases short, with 9 bases between. The CDR3 is 14 residues long. The germline gives CDR1 SEHNR, CDR2 FQNEAQ (reference sequence). CDR3 DNA: TGTGCCAGCAGCTTGGGCGGGTTCTCCTACGAGCAGTACTTC. Translating gives CASSLGGFSYEQYF. Full variable domain (missing parts from reference TRBV7-9 and TRBJ2-7): DTGVSQNPRHKITKRGQNVTFRCDPISEHNRLYWYRQTLGQGPEFLTYFQNEAQLEKSRLLSDRFSAERPKGSFSTLEIQRTEQGDSAMYLCASSLGGFSYEQYFGPGTRLTVT.

V is TRBV9 and J is TRBJ1-1, with a possible D match to TRBD1 (6 bases). Between the trimmed V and J ends, which lost 4 bases and 1 base, there was a span of 11 bases. The CDR3 sequence is 14 residues long. Germline CDR1 and CDR2: SGDLS and YYNGEE. The CDR3: CASSSAQGNTEAFF. In DNA, the CDR3 is TGTGCCAGCAGCTCAGCACAGGGGAACACTGAAGCTTTCTTT.

The chain employs TRBV5-6 and TRBJ1-5; D might be TRBD1 (5 bases). The CDR3 spans 16 residues. The germline gives CDR1 SGHDT, CDR2 YYEEEE. Trimming took off 0 bases at V and 0 bases at J, with 10 bases between the two ends. Here the CDR3 reads CASSLARVGSNQPQHF. Written as DNA, the CDR3 is TGTGCCAGCAGCTTGGCCAGGGTGGGTAGCAATCAGCCCCAGCATTTT.

This clone has just one count. The chain has TRBV10-2 and TRBJ2-5, with 11 bases matching TRBD2. The V gene end was trimmed by 11 bases and the J gene end by 5 bases; junction bases not matched to a gene: 22. Germline CDR1 is WSHSY and CDR2 is SAAADI. There are 18 residues in the CDR3. DNA of the CDR3: TGCGCCGCCGGGAAGACCTGGGGTAGCGGGGGGGCCGGGGAGACCCAGTACTTC. Its translation: CAAGKTWGSGGAGETQYF.

In the case of this clone: In the same sample, other DNA sequences code for this CDR3. This chain uses TRBV13 with TRBJ1-3; D is ambiguous. The CDR3 covers 15 residues. V lost 0 bases and J lost 0, with 6 bases in between. Per the germline V gene, CDR1 is PRHDT and CDR2 is FYEKMQ (reference sequence). The CDR3 sequence is CASSLGTYSGNTIYF. The CDR3 DNA reads as TGTGCCAGCAGCTTAGGGACGTACTCTGGAAACACCATATATTTT.

This clone has just a few counts. The rearrangement links TRBV4-3 to TRBJ2-4, with TRBD1 matching 7 bases. CDR1 and CDR2 from the germline V gene are LGHNA and YSLEER. V was pared by 4 bases and J by 1 base, with 4 bases of the junction left unmatched. This CDR3 is built from 15 residues. Here the CDR3 reads CASSPTGDAKNIQYF. The CDR3 DNA reads TGCGCCAGCAGCCCCACAGGGGATGCCAAAAACATTCAGTACTTC.

CDR3 DNA sequence: TGCGCCAGCAGCCCCCGGGCTACAGGTTCCTACGAGCAGTACTTC. Its translation is CASSPRATGSYEQYF. V is TRBV4-1 and J is TRBJ2-7, with D tentatively TRBD1 (5 bases). The CDR3 is 15 residues long. The germline V gene has CDR1 MGHRA and CDR2 YSYEKL. V lost 4 bases to trimming and J lost 1 base, with 14 bases between them.

The chain is built from TRBV4-2 and TRBJ1-2; tentative D call: TRBD1 (5 bases). Trimming shortened V by 0 bases and J by 8 bases, and 16 bases separated the two germline ends. The CDR3 spans 15 residues. CDR1 is LGHNA and CDR2 is YNFKEQ in the germline V gene. CDR3 coding DNA: TGTGCCAGCAGCCAAGAGGAAGGGGCCTCCCAAGGCTACACCTTC. It specifies CASSQEEGASQGYTF.

V gene TRBV7-9 combines with J gene TRBJ2-7; D unclear. V lost 6 bases to trimming and J lost 1 base, with 10 bases between them. The length of the CDR3 is 13 residues. Per germline, CDR1 SEHNR and CDR2 FQNEAQ (reference sequence). The CDR3 protein is CASRVGSSYEQYF. CDR3 nucleotides: TGTGCCAGCAGAGTAGGGTCTTCCTACGAGCAGTACTTC.

This chain links TRBV4-1 with TRBJ1-2; D may be TRBD1 (5 bases). V gave up 1 base and J gave up 2 bases, with 11 bases separating them. Germline CDR1 reads MGHRA; CDR2 reads YSYEKL. The CDR3 loop spans 15 amino acids. Here the CDR3 DNA reads TGCGCCAGCAGCCAAGTCATAGGGGTGAACTATGGCTACACCTTC. Translation: CASSQVIGVNYGYTF.

The genes are TRBV11-2 and TRBJ2-5; the match to TRBD1 covers 8 bases. V lost 5 bases to trimming and J lost 4 bases; unmatched junction nucleotides: 3. From germline, CDR1 is SGHAT and CDR2 FQNNGV. The CDR3 runs to 13 residues. The DNA of the CDR3 is TGTGCCAGCAGCCTCCAGGGGGCAGAGACCCAGTACTTC. This gives the protein CASSLQGAETQYF. Filled out from reference TRBV11-2 and TRBJ2-5, the complete variable domain reads EAGVAQSPRYKIIEKRQSVAFWCNPISGHATLYWYQQILGQGPKLLIQFQNNGVVDDSQLPKDRFSAERLKGVDSTLKIQPAKLEDSAVYLCASSLQGAETQYFGPGTRLLVL.

This clone appeared a single time. The chain links TRBV19 to TRBJ2-1; 10 positions agree with TRBD2. J gave up 8 bases and V 3 bases, and 7 bases lay outside the gene matches. The germline CDR1 and CDR2 sequences are LNHDA and SQIVND (reference sequence). CDR3 length equals 15 residues. The CDR3 bases are TGTGCCAGTAGTATTTGGACTAGCGGTAGCTATGAGCAGTTCTTC. Encoded protein: CASSIWTSGSYEQFF. The complete variable domain, with remaining parts taken from reference TRBV19 and TRBJ2-1, reads DGGITQSPKYLFRKEGQNVTLSCEQNLNHDAMYWYRQDPGQGLRLIYYSQIVNDFQKGDIAEGYSVSREKKESFPLTVTSAQKNPTAFYLCASSIWTSGSYEQFFGPGTRLTVL.